This T cell receptor (beta chain) was found in a study of T cell changes during pregnancy in multiple sclerosis. V was pared by 6 bases and J by 8 bases, with 20 bases between. Germline V gene data show CDR1 as LNHDA and CDR2 as SQIVND (reference sequence). The CDR3 is 15 residues long. Sequencing was performed with immunoSEQ multiplex PCR; in TCRdb, only in-frame clones are kept and a portion is missing. In the table there are around 35,000 clones, 92% of which are singletons. The sequenced material came from PBMCs (not recorded whether the cells were cultured). The chain links TRBV19 to TRBJ1-5, with unresolved D. The clonotype originates from a female donor with multiple sclerosis, enrolled in a pregnancy study. CDR3 DNA: TGTGCCAGTAGGCCTCAGGAGTCCCCGCTAGAGCCCCAGCATTTT. Protein sequence: CASRPQESPLEPQHF.